This record covers a single TCR beta chain. There is no known antigen for this receptor. No quality values exist for individual bases; no much larger clone is one base distant. This sample is part of a study of CD8+ T cells in alopecia areata (dated by TCRdb to 2017 to 2018). Notes on the research overall: The treated patients took part in an open-label pilot trial in which moderate-to-severe alopecia areata was treated with oral tofacitinib at 5 to 10 mg twice daily. TCRbeta CDR3 regions were amplified by immunoSEQ multiplex PCR with 35 Vbeta forward and 13 Jbeta reverse primers. The study used high-throughput TCRbeta sequencing to examine T cell clonal expansion in alopecia areata, in both the C3H/HeJ mouse model and human patients. The SALT score, which quantifies the percentage of affected scalp surface area, was used to measure disease severity in treated patients. The RNA source kit depended on sample type: the PAXgene miRNA kit for fixed scalp, the miRNeasy kit for PBMCs, and the RNeasy kit for mouse skin. Patients on tofacitinib were biopsied at baseline and after 4 and 24 weeks of treatment, and several of the patients also had a later scalp biopsy. Human TCRbeta sequencing covered scalp tissue and sorted CD4+ and CD8+ peripheral blood T cells from patchy and totalis/universalis alopecia areata patients and healthy controls. Scalp clonality was compared among normal scalp (n=4), patchy alopecia areata scalp (n=8), and alopecia totalis/universalis scalp (n=8). Tofacitinib was administered for 6 to 18 months, and 6 months of follow-up off drug were then conducted to assess delayed response and recurrence.

The time point label, read with the paper, signifies: around 29 days on oral tofacitinib. The treatment or condition label, read with the paper, signifies: oral pan-JAK inhibitor, 5-10 mg twice daily. Peripheral blood and lesional scalp punch biopsies were obtained from patients with alopecia areata. PBMCs were isolated by density centrifugation and stained for CD3, CD4 and CD8, after which CD4+ and CD8+ T cells were sorted on a FACSAria. Overall study outcomes, separate from this receptor: Resident alphabeta T cells in normal human skin are also sequenced, complicating scalp TCR repertoire analysis, unlike mouse skin dominated by gammadelta T cells. TCR sequences shared between patients were less clear than in mice, possibly partly because of HLA diversity in the patient population. Higher clonality and more expanded CD8+ clones were observed in lesional scalp than in normal scalp, particularly in alopecia totalis/universalis, a finding suggestive of antigenic drive. Because the treated cohort was small and had just a single nonresponder, larger studies are needed to establish links between baseline CD8+ expansion and response. Tofacitinib significantly lowered scalp clonality and the number of expanded CD8+ clones among the top 100 scalp clones. During tofacitinib treatment, many expanded lesional clones remained in scalp and blood, and this persistence may partly explain relapse after treatment is stopped.

V sheds 5 bases and J sheds 7 bases, leaving 14 bases between their ends. From cysteine to phenylalanine, the CDR3 is 13 amino acids long. Of all the DNA, just the CDR3 is kept, 39 bases in frame from base 1. CDR1 SNHLY and CDR2 FYNNEI were looked up in the germline V gene. Library method: the immunoSEQ multiplex PCR assay. To provide template for TCR sequencing, every sample had RNA extracted and reverse transcribed into cDNA. First-strand cDNA was synthesized using SuperScript III with a 2:1 mix of oligo-dT and random hexamers. Amplification bias was assessed with a synthetic immune receptor repertoire, and residual bias was removed computationally. On the authors' methods: Raw reads were preprocessed to remove errors, and CDR3 was defined according to IMGT conventions as the region from the conserved cysteine to phenylalanine. Clonality was calculated as 1 minus Shannon entropy normalized by log2 of the number of productive unique TCRs. Scalp TCRbeta sequences were cross-referenced with sorted blood CD4 and CD8 repertoires so that the CD4 or CD8 identity of scalp clones could be inferred. TCRdb carries this immuneACCESS record with in-frame sequences only. Its versions omit some clonotypes, under half of them owing to an unresolved V gene in the studies checked, with the rest unexplained. The V and J calls and clone size were taken over from that table, and D and trimming were inferred from the DNA. Counted in this sample were 190,000 or so clones; 50% to 60% of them appeared once. The ten largest clones represent approximately 3.3% of the sample.

Sequences were derived from CD4+ T cells sorted from blood, sampled at week 4, from a patient treated with tofacitinib. This receptor chain uses TRBV2 and TRBJ2-5, with TRBD2 perhaps the D gene, on 5 matching bases. The clonotype was recovered from a human donor with alopecia areata. The DNA sequence reads TGTGCCAGCAGTTCGGAGGTAACGGGGACCCAGTACTTC. Translated, it gives CASSSEVTGTQYF.